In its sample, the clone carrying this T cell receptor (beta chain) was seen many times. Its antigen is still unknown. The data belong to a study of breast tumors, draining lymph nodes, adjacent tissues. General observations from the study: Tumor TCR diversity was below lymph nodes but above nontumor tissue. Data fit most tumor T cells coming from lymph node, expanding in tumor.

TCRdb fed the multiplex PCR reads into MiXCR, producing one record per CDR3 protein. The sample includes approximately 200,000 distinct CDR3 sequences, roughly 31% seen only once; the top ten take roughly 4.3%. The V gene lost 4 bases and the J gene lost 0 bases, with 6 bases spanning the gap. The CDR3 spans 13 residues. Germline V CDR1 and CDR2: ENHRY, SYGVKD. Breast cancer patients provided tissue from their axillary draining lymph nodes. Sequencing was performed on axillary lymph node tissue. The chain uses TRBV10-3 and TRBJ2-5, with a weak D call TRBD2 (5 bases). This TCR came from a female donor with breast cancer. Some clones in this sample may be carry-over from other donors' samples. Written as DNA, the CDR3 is TGTGCCATCAGTGTCGGGGACCAAGAGACCCAGTACTTC. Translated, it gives CAISVGDQETQYF.